This note documents a single TCR beta chain sequence. Between the trimmed V and J ends, which lost 1 base and 7 bases, there was a span of 11 bases. This CDR3 has 15 residues. Germline-derived CDR1 and CDR2 are MDHEN and SYDVKM. In the original processing: Researchers report that nucleated cell counts were estimated from reference gene primer amplification. Measured with immunoSEQ multiplex PCR; TCRdb has only the in-frame clones, and not every one. D and trimming were read from the DNA, whereas the V and J calls and clone size are those reported in that table. The repertoire has around 330,000 clones, around 86% of them found once; the top ten carry roughly 5.2%. Participants spanned ages about 18 to 100 years and resided in roughly 26 US areas. These data belong to a study of blood T cell repertoires in COVID-19. Study as a whole: Some COVID-19 samples were acute and others convalescent; all came from the United States, Italy and Spain.

The sequence was collected from a man aged 55 to 70 who had recovered from COVID-19. The sample was PBMCs or T cells enriched from blood (not recorded which). The V gene is TRBV28, the J gene TRBJ1-6, with D perhaps matching TRBD1 (5 bases). The DNA for the CDR3 is TGTGCCAGCAGTTTATTTCGGGGGGACAATTCACCCCTCCACTTT. Its translation is CASSLFRGDNSPLHF.